Sequencing of this T cell receptor beta chain was carried out in a study of blood T cells in healthy people across ages. Whole-study findings and limits: Researchers judged that diversity estimates from one million T cells fell short of true values. A roughly linear age-dependent decrease characterized TCR beta diversity per million T cells.

The CDR3 is 16 residues long. The V gene lost 0 bases and the J gene lost 1 base, with 11 bases spanning the gap. Germline CDR1 LGHDT, CDR2 YNNKEL (reference sequence). For the second PCR, which ran for 7 to 11 cycles, a sample-barcoded 5' primer and a J-beta primer mix were used. Unique molecular identifiers of 12 random nucleotides labeled each cDNA. TCRdb recomputed calls from the 5' RACE reads with MiXCR, one row per CDR3 protein. The table has hundreds of thousands of distinct CDR3 sequences, under 50% seen once. This clonotype was found a few times. Its antigen is not identified. The origin of this receptor is a young man in good health. The rearrangement joins TRBV3-1 to TRBJ2-3; no clear D gene. The sequenced material came from blood. As DNA, the CDR3 is TGTGCCAGCAGCCAAGAGAGTCTTGCTCGCACAGATACGCAGTATTTT. This encodes CASSQESLARTDTQYF.